A single sample gave rise to the 19 T cell receptor beta chains below, sequenced in a study of CD4 T cells in relation to SARS-CoV-2 and coronaviruses. The repertoire was sequenced with immunoSEQ multiplex PCR; TCRdb's copy has only in-frame clones and lacks some. Here the sample spans roughly 43,000 clones, around 79% being singletons. Their antigens remain unidentified. The sequencing sample was made of naive CD4+ T cells from PBMCs, cultured in vitro. Regarding subset: naive CD4+ T cells isolated by negative enrichment. The receptors were gathered from an adult with COVID-19.

The rearrangement joins TRBV9 to TRBJ2-5, with 7 bases that match TRBD2. Losses at the gene ends were 2 bases for V and 3 bases for J; bases not matched to a gene: 7. This CDR3 has 15 residues. Germline lookup yields CDR1 SGDLS and CDR2 YYNGEE. This CDR3 is CASSVSPGLKETQYF. The CDR3 region has the DNA TGTGCCAGCAGCGTCTCGCCGGGACTAAAAGAGACCCAGTACTTC.

About this clone: One junction end disagrees with the germline gene, perhaps due to a read error. The chain has TRBV4-1 and TRBJ2-7, with TRBD2 identical over 8 bases. Germline CDR1 is MGHRA and CDR2 is YSYEKL. The CDR3 sequence is 13 residues long. Here the CDR3 DNA reads TGCGCCAGCAGCCAAGAGGCGCCTAGCGGGCGATTATTC. Its protein product is CASSQEAPSGRLF.

V and J are TRBV18 and TRBJ2-1; 14 bases map to TRBD2. Germline lookup yields CDR1 KGHSH and CDR2 LQKENI. Trimming removed 3 bases from V and 5 bases from J; junction bases left unmatched: 24. The CDR3 totals 23 residues. The CDR3 loop is CASSPTIVTSGRAGGFRHNEQFF. Written as DNA, the CDR3 is TGTGCCAGCTCACCTACAATTGTGACTAGCGGGAGGGCCGGTGGGTTTCGCCACAATGAGCAGTTCTTC.

The chain couples TRBV9 to TRBJ2-5, with 12 bases aligning to TRBD2. CDR1 SGDLS and CDR2 YYNGEE come from the germline V gene. Trimming removed 3 bases from V and 6 bases from J; junction bases left unmatched: 6. The length of the CDR3 is 15 residues. CDR3 in amino acids: CASSASGRAGKTQYF. The CDR3 DNA reads TGTGCCAGCAGCGCTAGCGGGAGGGCCGGAAAGACCCAGTACTTC. Full variable domain (remainder filled in from reference TRBV9 and TRBJ2-5): DSGVTQTPKHLITATGQRVTLRCSPRSGDLSVYWYQQSLDQGLQFLIQYYNGEERAKGNILERFSAQQFPDLHSELNLSSLELGDSALYFCASSASGRAGKTQYFGPGTRLLVL.

This chain links TRBV7-9 with TRBJ2-1; D perhaps matches TRBD1 (5 bases). V lost 5 bases to trimming and J lost 9 bases, with 23 bases between them. The CDR3 is 16 amino acids. Per germline, CDR1 SEHNR and CDR2 FQNEAQ (reference sequence). CDR3 protein: CASSKEGAWASGEQFF. Here the CDR3 DNA reads TGTGCCAGCAGCAAAGAAGGGGCTTGGGCCTCAGGTGAGCAGTTCTTC.

This chain connects TRBV6-2 or TRBV6-3 to TRBJ1-4, with a possible D match to TRBD1 (5 bases). V lost 2 bases and J 11 bases, leaving 24 bases between the germline ends. Per germline, CDR1 MNHEY and CDR2 SVGEGT. The CDR3 sequence is 17 residues long. For the CDR3, the DNA is TGTGCCAGCAGTTACCCCCCTGGAGGGGATAGGACGGAGAAACTGTTTTTT. Amino acid sequence: CASSYPPGGDRTEKLFF.

V usage is TRBV4-2 and J usage is TRBJ2-2, with D tentatively TRBD2 (6 bases). Germline CDR1 is LGHNA and CDR2 is YNFKEQ. The CDR3 consists of 17 residues. Trimming cost V 0 bases and J 0 bases, with 11 bases left between them. In DNA, the CDR3 is TGTGCCAGCAGCCAAGAGCCGACTAGGTCGAACACCGGGGAGCTGTTTTTT. Its translation: CASSQEPTRSNTGELFF.

The V call is TRBV10-3, the J call TRBJ2-7, with D possibly being TRBD1 (6 bases). This CDR3 spans 15 amino acids. Trimming cost V 3 bases and J 2 bases, with 14 bases left between them. The V gene's germline CDR1 is ENHRY and CDR2 SYGVKD. The CDR3 DNA sequence: TGTGCCATCAGTGAAGGGCTGGACAGAACCTACGAGCAGTACTTC. This translates into CAISEGLDRTYEQYF.

The chain employs TRBV4-2 and TRBJ1-4; D possibly corresponds to TRBD1 (5 bases). Trimming shortened V by 0 bases and J by 0 bases, and 11 bases separated the two germline ends. The CDR3 runs to 17 residues. CDR1 and CDR2 from the germline V gene are LGHNA and YNFKEQ. CDR3 nucleotide sequence: TGTGCCAGCAGCCAAGATACCGGGGCCACAACTAATGAAAAACTGTTTTTT. It is translated as CASSQDTGATTNEKLFF.

V gene TRBV5-1 combines with J gene TRBJ2-1, with 11 bases identical to TRBD2. The germline V gene encodes CDR1 SGHRS and CDR2 YFSETQ. V dropped 6 bases and J dropped 6; count of bases not matched to a gene: 8. The length of the CDR3 is 15 residues. CDR3 loop: CASIELAGGTNEQFF. CDR3 nucleotide sequence: TGCGCCAGCATAGAGCTAGCGGGGGGCACCAATGAGCAGTTCTTC. The variable domain in full, with the rest retrieved from reference TRBV5-1 and TRBJ2-1, is KAGVTQTPRYLIKTRGQQVTLSCSPISGHRSVSWYQQTPGQGLQFLFEYFSETQRNKGNFPGRFSGRQFSNSRSEMNVSTLELGDSALYLCASIELAGGTNEQFFGPGTRLTVL.

J is TRBJ2-7 and V is TRBV7-9, with D possibly matching TRBD1 (6 bases). Germline V gene lookup returns CDR1 SEHNR and CDR2 FQNEAQ (reference sequence). The CDR3 runs 16 residues. V lost 5 bases, J lost 2 bases, and 19 bases lay in between. Here the CDR3 reads CASSIATTRQAYEQYF. The CDR3 coding sequence is TGTGCCAGCAGCATCGCCACCACAAGACAGGCCTACGAGCAGTACTTC.

V is TRBV7-9 and J is TRBJ1-2; D not certain. There are 12 residues in the CDR3. V lost 5 bases, J lost 6 bases, and 10 bases lay in between. Germline CDR1 SEHNR, CDR2 FQNEAQ (reference sequence). The CDR3 sequence: CASSGDSDGYTF. The CDR3 nucleotides read TGTGCCAGCAGCGGGGATAGTGATGGCTACACCTTC.

The V and J genes are TRBV19 and TRBJ2-3, with D perhaps matching TRBD1 (5 bases). Germline values: CDR1 LNHDA, CDR2 SQIVND (reference sequence). Between the trimmed V and J ends, which lost 6 bases and 3 bases, there was a span of 10 bases. There are 13 residues in the CDR3. For the CDR3, the DNA is TGTGCCAGTAGGGGCAGGGATACAGATACGCAGTATTTT. Translation: CASRGRDTDTQYF.

The rearrangement links TRBV2 to TRBJ2-7; 10 nucleotides agree with TRBD2. This CDR3 is 14 amino acids long. J lost 2 bases, V lost 6 bases, and 4 bases had no gene match. CDR1 is SNHLY and CDR2 is FYNNEI in the germline V gene. The CDR3 sequence is CASSPAGGPYEQYF. The CDR3 region has the DNA TGTGCCAGCAGCCCAGCGGGAGGGCCCTACGAGCAGTACTTC.

V usage is TRBV29-1 and J usage is TRBJ1-2; D unresolved. The CDR3 consists of 10 residues. Germline V gives CDR1 SQVTM, CDR2 ANQGSEA. V was cut by 4 bases and J by 9 bases, with 9 bases left in between. CDR3 sequence reads: CSVGVSSYTF. As DNA, the CDR3 is TGCAGCGTTGGGGTCTCTAGCTACACCTTC. Variable domain in full (rest from reference TRBV29-1 and TRBJ1-2): SAVISQKPSRDICQRGTSLTIQCQVDSQVTMMFWYRQQPGQSLTLIATANQGSEATYESGFVIDKFPISRPNLTFSTLTVSNMSPEDSSIYLCSVGVSSYTFGSGTRLTVV.

In this sample, this clone turned up once. Here the CDR3 DNA reads TGTGCCAGCTCACCTTTGACAGGGTCCAAAAACAGCTATGGCTACACCTTC. Protein: CASSPLTGSKNSYGYTF. The chain is built from TRBV18 and TRBJ1-2; TRBD1 agrees at 7 bases. Looked up from germline, CDR1 is KGHSH and CDR2 is LQKENI. The CDR3 loop spans 17 amino acids. The junction had 14 bases not matched to a gene; V was cut back by 3 bases and J by 4 bases.

The chain has TRBV28 and TRBJ2-2, with D possibly matching TRBD2 (5 bases). V was pared by 3 bases and J by 5 bases, with 10 bases between. The CDR3 loop spans 14 amino acids. The germline CDR1 and CDR2 sequences are MDHEN and SYDVKM. CDR3 sequence (DNA): TGTGCCAGCAGTTTTTTGGAGGAAACCGGGGAGCTGTTTTTT. Amino acids: CASSFLEETGELFF.

The rearrangement uses TRBV19 and TRBJ2-3; 11 bases match TRBD2. Germline values: CDR1 LNHDA, CDR2 SQIVND (reference sequence). CDR3 length equals 15 residues. Trimming at V came to 5 bases and at J to 6 bases, leaving 7 bases not matched to a gene. As DNA, the CDR3 is TGTGCCAGTAGTTTAACTAGCGGGAGTGAGGATACGCAGTATTTT. This encodes CASSLTSGSEDTQYF.

The sample holds one count of this clone. V and J are TRBV6-6 and TRBJ2-3; 7 bases align to TRBD1. The CDR3 consists of 15 residues. The germline CDR1 and CDR2 sequences are MNHNY and SVGAGI (reference sequence). The junction had 7 bases not matched to a gene; V was cut back by 5 bases and J by 2 bases. The CDR3 nucleotides are TGTGCCAGCAGTGACAGGGACACACACACAGATACGCAGTATTTT. This sequence encodes CASSDRDTHTDTQYF.